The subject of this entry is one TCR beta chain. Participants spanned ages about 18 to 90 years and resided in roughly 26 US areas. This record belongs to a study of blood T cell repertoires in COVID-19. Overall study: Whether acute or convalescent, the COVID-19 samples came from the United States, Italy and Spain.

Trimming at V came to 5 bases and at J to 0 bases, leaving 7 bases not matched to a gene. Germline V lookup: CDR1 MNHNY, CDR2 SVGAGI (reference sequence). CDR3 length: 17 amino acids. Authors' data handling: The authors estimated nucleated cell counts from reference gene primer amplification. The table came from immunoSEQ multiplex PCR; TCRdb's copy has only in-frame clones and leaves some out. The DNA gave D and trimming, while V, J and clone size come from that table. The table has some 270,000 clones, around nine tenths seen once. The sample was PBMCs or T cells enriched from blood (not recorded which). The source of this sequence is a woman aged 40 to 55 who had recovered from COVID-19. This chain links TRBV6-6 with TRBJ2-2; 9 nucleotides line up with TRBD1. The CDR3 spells CASSPGTGIPNTGELFF. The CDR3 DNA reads TGTGCCAGCAGTCCCGGGACAGGGATCCCGAACACCGGGGAGCTGTTTTTT.